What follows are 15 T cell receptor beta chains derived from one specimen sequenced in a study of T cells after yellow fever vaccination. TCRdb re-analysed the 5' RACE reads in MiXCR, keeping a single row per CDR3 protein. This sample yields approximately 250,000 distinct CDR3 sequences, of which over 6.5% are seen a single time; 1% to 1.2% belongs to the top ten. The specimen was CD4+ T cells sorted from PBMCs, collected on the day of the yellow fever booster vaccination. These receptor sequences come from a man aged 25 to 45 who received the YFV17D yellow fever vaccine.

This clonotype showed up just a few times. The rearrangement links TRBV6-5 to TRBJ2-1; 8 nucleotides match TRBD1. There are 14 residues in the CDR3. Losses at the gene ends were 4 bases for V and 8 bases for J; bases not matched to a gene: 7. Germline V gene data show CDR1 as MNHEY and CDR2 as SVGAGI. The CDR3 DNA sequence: TGTGCCAGCAGTTTAAGGACAGGGCTCGATGAGCAGTTCTTC. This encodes CASSLRTGLDEQFF.

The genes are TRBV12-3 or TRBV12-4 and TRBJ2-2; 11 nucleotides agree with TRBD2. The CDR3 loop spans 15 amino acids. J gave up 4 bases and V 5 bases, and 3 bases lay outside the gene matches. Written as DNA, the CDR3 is TGTGCCAGCAGTCCTACTAGCGGGGGCACCGGGGAGCTGTTTTTT. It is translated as CASSPTSGGTGELFF.

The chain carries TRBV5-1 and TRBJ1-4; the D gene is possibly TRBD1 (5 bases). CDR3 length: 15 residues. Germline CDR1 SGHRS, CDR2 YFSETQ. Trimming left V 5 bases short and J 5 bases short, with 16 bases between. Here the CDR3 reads CASRPGWGGNEKLFF. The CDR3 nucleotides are TGCGCCAGCAGACCCGGTTGGGGGGGAAATGAAAAACTGTTTTTT.

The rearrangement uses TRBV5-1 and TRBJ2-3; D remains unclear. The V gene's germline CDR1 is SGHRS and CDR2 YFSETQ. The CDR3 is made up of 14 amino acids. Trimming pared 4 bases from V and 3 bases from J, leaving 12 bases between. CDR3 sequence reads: CASSPVAATDTQYF. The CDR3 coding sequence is TGCGCCAGCAGCCCCGTCGCAGCTACAGATACGCAGTATTTT. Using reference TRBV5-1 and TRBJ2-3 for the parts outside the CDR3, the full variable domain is KAGVTQTPRYLIKTRGQQVTLSCSPISGHRSVSWYQQTPGQGLQFLFEYFSETQRNKGNFPGRFSGRQFSNSRSEMNVSTLELGDSALYLCASSPVAATDTQYFGPGTRLTVL.

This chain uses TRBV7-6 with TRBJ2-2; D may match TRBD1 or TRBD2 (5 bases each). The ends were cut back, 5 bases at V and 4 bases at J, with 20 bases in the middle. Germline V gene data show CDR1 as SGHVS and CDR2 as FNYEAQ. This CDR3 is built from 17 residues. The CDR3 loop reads CASSPYSEGPLTGELFF. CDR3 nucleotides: TGTGCCAGCAGCCCCTATTCAGAGGGGCCCCTCACCGGGGAGCTGTTTTTT.

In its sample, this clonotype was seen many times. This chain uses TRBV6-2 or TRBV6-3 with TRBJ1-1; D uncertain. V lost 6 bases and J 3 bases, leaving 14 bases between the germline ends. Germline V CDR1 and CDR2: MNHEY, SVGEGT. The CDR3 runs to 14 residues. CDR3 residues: CASSDMHGDTEAFF. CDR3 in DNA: TGTGCCAGCAGCGACATGCATGGGGACACTGAAGCTTTCTTT.

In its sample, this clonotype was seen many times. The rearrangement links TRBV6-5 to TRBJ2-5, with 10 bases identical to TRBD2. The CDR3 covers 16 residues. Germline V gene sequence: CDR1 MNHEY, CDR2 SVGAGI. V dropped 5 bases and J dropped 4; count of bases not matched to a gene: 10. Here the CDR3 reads CASSNVAGGSPETQYF. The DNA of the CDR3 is TGTGCCAGCAGTAACGTAGCGGGAGGTTCTCCAGAGACCCAGTACTTC.

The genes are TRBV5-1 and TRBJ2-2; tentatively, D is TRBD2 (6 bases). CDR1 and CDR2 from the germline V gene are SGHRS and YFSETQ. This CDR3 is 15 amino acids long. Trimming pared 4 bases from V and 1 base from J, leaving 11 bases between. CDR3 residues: CASSRDFLNTGELFF. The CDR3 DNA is TGCGCCAGCAGCAGGGACTTCCTGAACACCGGGGAGCTGTTTTTT.

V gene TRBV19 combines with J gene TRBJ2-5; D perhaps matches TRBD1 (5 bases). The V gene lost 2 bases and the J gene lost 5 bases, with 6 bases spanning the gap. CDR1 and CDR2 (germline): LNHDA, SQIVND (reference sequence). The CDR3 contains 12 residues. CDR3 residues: CASSIWGETQYF. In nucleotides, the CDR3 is TGTGCCAGTAGTATATGGGGCGAGACCCAGTACTTC. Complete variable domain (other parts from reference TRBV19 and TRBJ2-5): DGGITQSPKYLFRKEGQNVTLSCEQNLNHDAMYWYRQDPGQGLRLIYYSQIVNDFQKGDIAEGYSVSREKKESFPLTVTSAQKNPTAFYLCASSIWGETQYFGPGTRLLVL.

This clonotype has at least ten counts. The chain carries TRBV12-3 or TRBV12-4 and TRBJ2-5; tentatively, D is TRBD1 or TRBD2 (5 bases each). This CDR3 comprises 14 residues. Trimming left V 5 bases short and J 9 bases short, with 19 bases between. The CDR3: CASSNRDPGEAQYF. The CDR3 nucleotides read TGTGCCAGCAGTAACCGGGACCCGGGTGAGGCCCAGTACTTC.

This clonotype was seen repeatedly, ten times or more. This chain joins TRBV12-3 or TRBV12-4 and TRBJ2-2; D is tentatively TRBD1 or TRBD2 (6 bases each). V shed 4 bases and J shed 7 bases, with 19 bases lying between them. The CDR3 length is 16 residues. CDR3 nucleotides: TGTGCCAGCAGTTGGGGGGCTAGCGTAACAATCGGGGAGCTGTTTTTT. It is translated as CASSWGASVTIGELFF.

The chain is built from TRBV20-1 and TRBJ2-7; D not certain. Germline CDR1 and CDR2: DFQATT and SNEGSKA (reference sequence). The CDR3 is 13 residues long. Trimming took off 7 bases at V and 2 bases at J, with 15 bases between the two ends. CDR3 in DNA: TGCAGTGGGACGGGTTGGGCCACCTACGAGCAGTACTTC. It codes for CSGTGWATYEQYF.

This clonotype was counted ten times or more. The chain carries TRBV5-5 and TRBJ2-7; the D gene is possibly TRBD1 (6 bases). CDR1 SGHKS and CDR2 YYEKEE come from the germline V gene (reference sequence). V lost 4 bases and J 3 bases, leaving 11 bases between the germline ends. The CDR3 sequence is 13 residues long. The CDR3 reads CASSKDRLYEQYF. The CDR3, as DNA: TGTGCCAGCAGCAAGGACAGACTCTACGAGCAGTACTTC.

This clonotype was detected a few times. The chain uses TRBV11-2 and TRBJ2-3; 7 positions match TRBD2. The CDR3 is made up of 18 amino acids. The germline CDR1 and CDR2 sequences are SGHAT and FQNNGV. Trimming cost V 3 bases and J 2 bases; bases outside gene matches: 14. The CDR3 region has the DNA TGTGCCAGCAGCTTGATAAGTGGAGCGGGGAGCCTCACAGATACGCAGTATTTT. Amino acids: CASSLISGAGSLTDTQYF.

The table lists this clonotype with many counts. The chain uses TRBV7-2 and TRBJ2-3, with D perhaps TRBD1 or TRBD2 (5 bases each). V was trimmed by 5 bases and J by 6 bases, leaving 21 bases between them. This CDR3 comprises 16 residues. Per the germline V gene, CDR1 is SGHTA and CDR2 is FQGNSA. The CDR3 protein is CASSPPGAAMRDTQYF. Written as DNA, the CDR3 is TGTGCCAGCAGCCCACCCGGGGCCGCAATGAGGGATACGCAGTATTTT.